This TCR beta chain was documented in a study of shared clonotypes between healthy human individuals. For this clone: Antigen unknown.

Study results and limitations: A handful of donors shared approximately 5% of their naive CD4 clonotypes.

Those who donated were healthy HIV-negative adults, with no recent acute infections or vaccinations reported. An even split of each subset's genomic DNA across several immunoSEQ plates was performed. The table came from immunoSEQ multiplex PCR; TCRdb's copy has only in-frame clones and leaves some out. The sample consists of about 1 million clones, approximately 70% of them appearing once. This CDR3 is built from 18 residues. The V gene's germline CDR1 is SGHDT and CDR2 YYEEEE. Germline trimming cut 6 bases from V and 10 bases from J; bases unmatched to any gene: 19. The source of this sequence is a man aged 18 to 29 in good health. The rearrangement joins TRBV5-6 to TRBJ2-1, with 13 bases aligning to TRBD2. The material sequenced was memory CD4+ T cells sorted from blood. Subset: CD45RA-negative fraction. The CDR3 sequence: CASTLKTSGRPRGVEQFF. The DNA of the CDR3 is TGTGCCAGCACCCTGAAGACTAGCGGGAGGCCACGTGGAGTAGAGCAGTTCTTC.